Each of the 30 T cell receptor beta chains below was sequenced from the same sample in a study of identical twins. Each CDR3 protein is one row after TCRdb ran MiXCR on the 5' RACE reads. The sample has 400,000 to 600,000 distinct CDR3 sequences, around 20% seen once. This sample was shared with a second study, whose subject was yellow fever vaccine responses in identical twins.

Input material: CD4+ T cells sorted from blood. These receptor sequences come from a woman between 18 and 30 years old in good health.

This clonotype was counted at least ten times. The chain is built from TRBV5-1 and TRBJ2-1; 11 positions match TRBD2. V trimming: 4 bases; J trimming: 4 bases; junction bases outside the gene matches: 7. The V gene's germline CDR1 is SGHRS and CDR2 YFSETQ. The CDR3 covers 16 residues. The CDR3 spells CASSPRLAGLYNEQFF. The CDR3 DNA follows: TGCGCCAGCAGCCCTCGACTAGCGGGGCTGTACAATGAGCAGTTCTTC.

The V call is TRBV27, the J call TRBJ1-1; no clear D. CDR3 length equals 13 residues. V was clipped by 6 bases and J by 1 base, with 9 bases between them. Germline CDR1 reads MNHEY; CDR2 reads SMNVEV (reference sequence). The CDR3 region is CASRRTPNTEAFF. Here the CDR3 DNA reads TGTGCCAGCAGACGAACCCCGAACACTGAAGCTTTCTTT.

V is TRBV6-1 and J is TRBJ2-7; weak D call: TRBD1 (5 bases). Deletions cut 10 bases from V and 4 bases from J, with 23 bases between. The germline V gene has CDR1 MNHNS and CDR2 SASEGT. The CDR3 covers 15 residues. The CDR3 DNA follows: TGTGCCACCAGGACACCTAACTTGGGAAGATACGAGCAGTACGTC. It specifies CATRTPNLGRYEQYV.

As to this clonotype: The germline gene is not matched at one end of the junction; a read error may be the cause. The V call is TRBV11-3, the J call TRBJ2-5; no definite D call. The germline CDR1 and CDR2 sequences are SGHNT and YENEEA. The CDR3 spans 13 residues. This CDR3 is CASSLWLGKTQHF. CDR3 nucleotides: TGTGCCAGCAGCTTATGGTTGGGGAAGACCCAGCACTTC.

V is TRBV18 and J is TRBJ2-1; D unresolved. The CDR3 is 15 residues long. Trimming cost V 1 base and J 4 bases, with 11 bases left between them. The germline gives CDR1 KGHSH, CDR2 LQKENI. CDR3 sequence: CASSPQGIGYNEQFF. The CDR3 DNA reads as TGTGCCAGCTCACCACAGGGTATTGGGTACAATGAGCAGTTCTTC.

This clonotype was observed a few times. The rearrangement joins TRBV20-1 to TRBJ1-1; D gene ambiguous. Trimming took off 6 bases at V and 0 bases at J, with 11 bases between the two ends. This CDR3 comprises 13 residues. Germline V CDR1 and CDR2: DFQATT, SNEGSKA (reference sequence). In DNA form, the CDR3 reads TGCAGTGCACCCGGCAGGCTGAACACTGAAGCTTTCTTT. Translation gives CSAPGRLNTEAFF.

This sequence joins TRBV12-3 or TRBV12-4 and TRBJ2-7, with 9 bases aligning to TRBD1. This CDR3 comprises 13 residues. After removal of 5 bases from V and 6 bases from J, the junction contained 5 bases not matched to a gene. This chain's CDR3 is CASSRTGEGEQYF. CDR3 nucleotides: TGTGCCAGCAGTCGGACAGGGGAGGGCGAGCAGTACTTC.

In its sample, this clonotype was seen a few times. The chain links TRBV12-3 or TRBV12-4 to TRBJ2-7; possible D gene TRBD1, 6 bases. The V end was cut by 4 bases, the J end by 5 bases, with 9 bases between. The CDR3 is 12 residues long. CDR3 in DNA: TGTGCCAGCAGTTACAGGGCCCACGAGCAGTACTTC. This gives the protein CASSYRAHEQYF.

There are a few counts of this clonotype. The chain links TRBV10-3 to TRBJ2-3; no clear D. The CDR3 totals 17 residues. Germline V gene lookup returns CDR1 ENHRY and CDR2 SYGVKD. Trimming cost V 4 bases and J 1 base, with 18 bases left between them. CDR3 region: CAISGDGAAPRTDTQYF. CDR3 bases: TGTGCCATCAGTGGGGATGGAGCCGCCCCGCGCACAGATACGCAGTATTTT.

The V call is TRBV10-3, the J call TRBJ1-1; no firm D call. This CDR3 is built from 13 residues. Germline assignment: CDR1 ENHRY and CDR2 SYGVKD. V lost 7 bases to trimming and J lost 2 bases, with 11 bases between them. CDR3 sequence (DNA): TGTGCCATCAAGCCAAGCCCTAACACTGAAGCTTTCTTT. It yields the protein CAIKPSPNTEAFF.

The gene calls are TRBV3-1 and TRBJ1-1; D gene uncertain. Germline V gene data show CDR1 as LGHDT and CDR2 as YNNKEL (reference sequence). V lost 3 bases, J lost 11 bases, and 16 bases lay in between. The CDR3 loop spans 13 amino acids. CDR3 loop: CASSQDVSTAAFF. Here the CDR3 DNA reads TGTGCCAGCAGCCAGGACGTGAGCACGGCGGCTTTCTTT.

The table lists this clonotype with a few counts. This chain links TRBV5-1 with TRBJ1-1; no clear D. The V gene lost 0 bases and the J gene lost 4 bases, with 10 bases spanning the gap. This CDR3 spans 14 amino acids. Germline-derived CDR1 and CDR2 are SGHRS and YFSETQ. CDR3 loop: CASSLVYGSTEAFF. The CDR3 bases are TGCGCCAGCAGCTTGGTGTACGGGAGCACTGAAGCTTTCTTT.

The J gene is TRBJ2-1, the V gene TRBV7-9; 10 bases are shared with TRBD2. V shed 4 bases, J shed 6 bases, and the junction held 9 bases outside the gene matches. From germline, CDR1 is SEHNR and CDR2 FQNEAQ (reference sequence). This CDR3 region has 16 residues. DNA for the CDR3: TGTGCCAGCAGCTCAACCAGCGGGAGGGCCTTCAATGAGCAGTTCTTC. Translating it yields CASSSTSGRAFNEQFF.

This clonotype occurred many times. This chain links TRBV14 with TRBJ2-2; maybe TRBD2 (5 bases). CDR3 length: 13 residues. Germline V lookup: CDR1 SGHDN, CDR2 FVKESK. Trimming left V 2 bases short and J 6 bases short, with 7 bases between. CDR3 in DNA: TGTGCCAGCAGCCAATCGAGGGCCGGGGAGCTGTTTTTT. Translated, it gives CASSQSRAGELFF.

This chain joins TRBV10-3 and TRBJ1-5; TRBD1 matches 7 bases. Unmatched junction bases numbered 10, after V lost 10 bases and J lost 4 bases. Germline values: CDR1 ENHRY, CDR2 SYGVKD. This CDR3 is 14 amino acids long. In DNA form, the CDR3 reads TGTGCCACCTGGACAGGCAACTGGAATCAGCCCCAGCATTTT. It is translated as CATWTGNWNQPQHF.

This clonotype was picked up many times. This sequence joins TRBV2 and TRBJ2-5, with a tentative D call TRBD2 (5 bases). Deletions cut 4 bases from V and 3 bases from J, with 9 bases between. CDR3 length: 13 amino acids. Per germline, CDR1 SNHLY and CDR2 FYNNEI. The DNA for the CDR3 is TGTGCCAGCAGTGTACCCGGGGAAGAGACCCAGTACTTC. Its protein is CASSVPGEETQYF.

This clonotype was seen many times. The chain uses TRBV2 and TRBJ2-2; no definite D call. Germline loops: CDR1 SNHLY, CDR2 FYNNEI. The CDR3 contains 14 residues. Trimming cost V 5 bases and J 2 bases, with 9 bases left between them. The CDR3 coding sequence is TGTGCCAGCAGTAAGGACCGAAACACCGGGGAGCTGTTTTTT. It is translated as CASSKDRNTGELFF.

This clonotype has a handful of counts. This rearrangement joins TRBV5-1 to TRBJ2-2; TRBD2 matches at 10 bases. Trimming at V came to 3 bases and at J to 2 bases, leaving 4 bases not matched to a gene. The CDR3 runs to 16 residues. Per the germline V gene, CDR1 is SGHRS and CDR2 is YFSETQ. The CDR3 protein is CASSSQLAGNTGELFF. CDR3 nucleotides: TGCGCCAGCAGCTCCCAACTAGCGGGAAACACCGGGGAGCTGTTTTTT.

This clonotype was detected only a few times. This chain connects TRBV5-1 to TRBJ2-4, with 8 bases lining up with TRBD1. From germline, CDR1 is SGHRS and CDR2 YFSETQ. This CDR3 region has 14 residues. The V gene end was trimmed by 0 bases and the J gene end by 7 bases; junction bases not matched to a gene: 3. For the CDR3, the DNA is TGCGCCAGCAGCTTGGTGGACAGGGAGAACATTCAGTACTTC. This sequence encodes CASSLVDRENIQYF.

This sequence joins TRBV11-2 and TRBJ1-3; D uncertain. The CDR3 runs 12 residues. CDR1 is SGHAT, CDR2 FQNNGV, per germline. V was trimmed by 6 bases and J by 4 bases, leaving 7 bases between them. Written as DNA, the CDR3 is TGTGCCAGCAGACTTAACGGAAACACCATATATTTT. Its protein product is CASRLNGNTIYF.

This clonotype was counted only a few times. This CDR3 reads CASSLGVVDGYTF. As DNA, the CDR3 is TGTGCCAGCAGCTTAGGAGTGGTGGATGGCTACACCTTC. The V and J genes are TRBV7-2 and TRBJ1-2; no reliable D call. The V end lost 1 base, the J end lost 6 bases, and 9 bases lay between the germline ends. This CDR3 comprises 13 residues. Germline assignment: CDR1 SGHTA and CDR2 FQGNSA.

V usage is TRBV24-1 and J usage is TRBJ1-4; 7 bases line up with TRBD1. The germline V gene has CDR1 KGHDR and CDR2 SFDVKD. CDR3 length equals 15 residues. Germline trimming cut 0 bases from V and 8 bases from J; bases unmatched to any gene: 5. The CDR3 nucleotides read TGTGCCACCAGTGATTTGGACAGGGCAGGCGAAAAACTGTTTTTT. This codes for CATSDLDRAGEKLFF.

This clonotype showed up just a few times. The chain joins TRBV7-6 to TRBJ2-3, with D perhaps being TRBD1 or TRBD2 (5 bases each). The CDR3 spans 16 residues. V lost 0 bases, J lost 6 bases, and 16 bases lay in between. CDR1 is SGHVS, CDR2 FNYEAQ, per germline. CDR3 in amino acids: CASSLATGRGVDTQYF. The CDR3 nucleotides read TGTGCCAGCAGCTTAGCCACTGGTCGAGGGGTGGATACGCAGTATTTT. The full variable domain, in which reference TRBV7-6 and TRBJ2-3 provide the parts outside the CDR3, is GAGVSQSPRYKVTKRGQDVALRCDPISGHVSLYWYRQALGQGPEFLTYFNYEAQQDKSGLPNDRFSAERPEGSISTLTIQRTEQRDSAMYRCASSLATGRGVDTQYFGPGTRLTVL.

The rearrangement links TRBV28 to TRBJ2-1; 7 bases agree with TRBD2. Germline-derived CDR1 and CDR2 are MDHEN and SYDVKM. J gave up 2 bases and V 5 bases, and 12 bases lay outside the gene matches. The CDR3 runs 17 residues. The DNA for the CDR3 is TGTGCCAGCAGTAACCCTAGCGGCCCTGGGCCCTACAATGAGCAGTTCTTC. Amino acid sequence: CASSNPSGPGPYNEQFF.

The rearrangement joins TRBV9 to TRBJ2-1; either TRBD1 or TRBD2 may supply D (5 bases each). CDR3 size: 13 residues. V was trimmed by 0 bases and J by 9 bases, leaving 10 bases between them. Germline V gene data show CDR1 as SGDLS and CDR2 as YYNGEE. The CDR3 reads CASSVGPGTEQFF. In DNA form, the CDR3 reads TGTGCCAGCAGCGTAGGTCCAGGGACTGAGCAGTTCTTC. The variable domain in full, completed from reference TRBV9 and TRBJ2-1, reads DSGVTQTPKHLITATGQRVTLRCSPRSGDLSVYWYQQSLDQGLQFLIQYYNGEERAKGNILERFSAQQFPDLHSELNLSSLELGDSALYFCASSVGPGTEQFFGPGTRLTVL.

This sequence joins TRBV14 and TRBJ2-1; no clear D. Germline V CDR1 and CDR2: SGHDN, FVKESK. Trimming shortened V by 0 bases and J by 4 bases, and 7 bases separated the two germline ends. This CDR3 spans 14 amino acids. This chain's CDR3 is CASSQDRWYNEQFF. CDR3 DNA sequence: TGTGCCAGCAGCCAAGATCGATGGTACAATGAGCAGTTCTTC.

Only a few counts were recorded for this clonotype. The chain carries TRBV7-8 and TRBJ2-2; TRBD2 matches 11 bases. Trimming at V came to 4 bases and at J to 3 bases, leaving 4 bases not matched to a gene. Germline-derived CDR1 and CDR2 are SGHVS and FQNEAQ. CDR3 length: 16 residues. DNA for the CDR3: TGTGCCAGCAGCTCGGGGACTAGCGGTTACACCGGGGAGCTGTTTTTT. It yields the protein CASSSGTSGYTGELFF.

The V and J genes are TRBV4-1 and TRBJ2-5; 8 bases agree with TRBD1. The germline CDR1 and CDR2 sequences are MGHRA and YSYEKL. V shed 2 bases and J 0 bases; nucleotides not matched to a gene: 2. The CDR3 consists of 15 residues. The CDR3 DNA reads TGCGCCAGCAGCCAACCGGACAGGGACCAAGAGACCCAGTACTTC. Its translation is CASSQPDRDQETQYF.

This clonotype turned up a few times. V and J are TRBV12-3 or TRBV12-4 and TRBJ2-3; 7 bases fit TRBD1. The CDR3 sequence is 15 residues long. J was trimmed by 2 bases and V by 5 bases; bases with no gene match: 7. Written as DNA, the CDR3 is TGTGCCAGCAGTCGATGGGACAGAGCCACAGATACGCAGTATTTT. This encodes CASSRWDRATDTQYF.

This clonotype showed up many times. This rearrangement joins TRBV7-8 to TRBJ1-1; D uncertain. Per germline, CDR1 SGHVS and CDR2 FQNEAQ. The V end lost 5 bases, the J end lost 0 bases, and 10 bases lay between the germline ends. CDR3 length: 14 amino acids. The CDR3 sequence is CASSVTDMNTEAFF. The CDR3 nucleotides read TGTGCCAGCAGCGTGACCGATATGAACACTGAAGCTTTCTTT.